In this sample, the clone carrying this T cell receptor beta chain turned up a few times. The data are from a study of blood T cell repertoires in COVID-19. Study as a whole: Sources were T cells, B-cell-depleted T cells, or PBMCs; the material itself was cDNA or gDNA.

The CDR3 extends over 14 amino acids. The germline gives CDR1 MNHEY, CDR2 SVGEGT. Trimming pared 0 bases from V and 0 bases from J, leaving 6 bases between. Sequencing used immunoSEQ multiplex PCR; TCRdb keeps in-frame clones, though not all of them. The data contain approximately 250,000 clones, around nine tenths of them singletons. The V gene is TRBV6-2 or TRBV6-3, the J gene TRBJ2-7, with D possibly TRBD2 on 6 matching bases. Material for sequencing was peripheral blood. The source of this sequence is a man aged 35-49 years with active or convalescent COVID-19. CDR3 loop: CASSYSGGSYEQYF. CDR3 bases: TGTGCCAGCAGTTACTCGGGGGGCTCCTACGAGCAGTACTTC.